The 19 T cell receptor beta chains given below trace back to one sample, sequenced in a study of T-cell memory formation after mild COVID-19. Using its own MiXCR run on the 5' RACE reads, TCRdb lists one record per CDR3 protein. The sample has 400,000 or so distinct CDR3 sequences, roughly 20% seen once. Sequences were obtained from PBMCs or a T cell subset sorted from them (not recorded which). The receptors were gathered from an adult woman who had mild COVID-19 (a few samples of this study predate the infection). Cell type and time point are not known.

This clonotype was seen a few times. V gene TRBV4-1 combines with J gene TRBJ2-2; D may be TRBD1 or TRBD2 (5 bases each). The CDR3 is 18 residues long. Germline loops: CDR1 MGHRA, CDR2 YSYEKL. V was pared by 3 bases and J by 6 bases, with 23 bases between. The CDR3 nucleotides read TGCGCCAGCAGCCAGGACCCCCGTAGGAGGCAACAGGCCGGGGAGCTGTTTTTT. It yields the protein CASSQDPRRRQQAGELFF.

This clonotype has only a few counts. The CDR3 here is CASSPGWSSGNNEQFF. The CDR3 DNA follows: TGTGCCAGCAGCCCCGGGTGGTCTAGCGGAAACAATGAGCAGTTCTTC. This rearrangement joins TRBV7-2 to TRBJ2-1; 7 nucleotides align to TRBD2. CDR3 length: 16 residues. V shed 5 bases, J shed 5 bases, and the junction held 12 bases outside the gene matches. Germline CDR1 and CDR2: SGHTA and FQGNSA.

The chain is built from TRBV5-1 and TRBJ2-3, with 7 bases aligning to TRBD2. Trimming took 2 bases from V and 2 from J; bases not matched to a gene: 5. CDR1 SGHRS and CDR2 YFSETQ come from the germline V gene. The CDR3 is 15 amino acids. CDR3 sequence reads: CASSLAGLLTDTQYF. DNA of the CDR3: TGCGCCAGCAGCTTAGCGGGGCTGCTCACAGATACGCAGTATTTT.

This sequence joins TRBV2 and TRBJ2-7, with 11 bases that match TRBD2. CDR3 size: 15 residues. Germline assignment: CDR1 SNHLY and CDR2 FYNNEI. V lost 6 bases and J lost 0; bases outside the gene matches: 4. The CDR3 region has the DNA TGTGCCAGCAGGCCTAGCGGGAGGAACTCCTACGAGCAGTACTTC. It encodes CASRPSGRNSYEQYF.

This clonotype was seen a few times. This chain connects TRBV4-2 to TRBJ2-5; 11 bases line up with TRBD2. Germline-derived CDR1 and CDR2 are LGHNA and YNFKEQ. The CDR3 is 17 amino acids. V lost 0 bases to trimming and J lost 2 bases; unmatched junction nucleotides: 5. CDR3 protein: CASSQDGSGREQETQYF. CDR3 DNA sequence: TGTGCCAGCAGCCAAGATGGTAGCGGGAGGGAACAAGAGACCCAGTACTTC.

This rearrangement joins TRBV24-1 to TRBJ2-7; 8 nucleotides line up with TRBD1. This CDR3 contains 15 residues. The junction had 8 bases not matched to a gene; V was cut back by 3 bases and J by 5 bases. The V gene's germline CDR1 is KGHDR and CDR2 SFDVKD. CDR3: CATSDRRQGMNEQYF. As DNA, the CDR3 is TGTGCCACCAGTGATCGTAGACAGGGGATGAACGAGCAGTACTTC.

This clonotype was detected only a few times. The gene calls are TRBV5-1 and TRBJ1-2; D may be TRBD1 (5 bases). CDR1 is SGHRS and CDR2 is YFSETQ in the germline V gene. This CDR3 comprises 13 residues. With 4 bases removed from V and 9 bases from J, the gap between germline ends came to 16 bases. The chain's CDR3 is CASSDRDVPRYTF. The CDR3 nucleotides read TGCGCCAGCAGCGACCGGGACGTGCCGCGCTACACCTTC.

CDR3 bases: TGCAGTGCTAGGTCCCAGGAAGCAGGACCCTATGGCTACACCTTC. Protein product: CSARSQEAGPYGYTF. The V call is TRBV20-1, the J call TRBJ1-2; D gene ambiguous. Germline CDR1 is DFQATT and CDR2 is SNEGSKA (reference sequence). Between the trimmed V and J ends, which lost 3 bases and 4 bases, there was a span of 18 bases. The CDR3 extends over 15 amino acids.

The chain has TRBV21-1 and TRBJ1-1; the D call in the table, TRBD1, was not verified against the DNA. TRBV21-1 is a documented pseudogene. CDR3 length equals 14 residues. CDR3 in amino acids: CASSGHRGKTEAFF. CDR3 DNA sequence: TGTGCCAGCAGCGGCCACAGGGGCAAGACTGAAGCTTTCTTT.

The chain combines TRBV7-3 with TRBJ2-5; possible D gene TRBD1, 5 bases. Germline CDR1 is SGHTA and CDR2 is FQGTGA. The CDR3 is 15 residues long. Deletions cut 5 bases from V and 5 bases from J, with 18 bases between. CDR3 amino acids: CASSRGQSPRETQYF. As DNA, the CDR3 is TGTGCCAGCAGCCGTGGACAATCGCCCAGGGAGACCCAGTACTTC.

This rearrangement joins TRBV9 to TRBJ2-2, with a possible D match to TRBD1 (5 bases). Deletions cut 0 bases from V and 3 bases from J, with 9 bases between. The CDR3 loop spans 15 amino acids. The germline V gene encodes CDR1 SGDLS and CDR2 YYNGEE. The CDR3 sequence: CASSVGRVHTGELFF. CDR3 nucleotide sequence: TGTGCCAGCAGCGTAGGCAGGGTACACACCGGGGAGCTGTTTTTT.

The J gene is TRBJ2-1, the V gene TRBV5-1; tentatively, D is TRBD1 (6 bases). Deletions cut 3 bases from V and 10 bases from J, with 8 bases between. This CDR3 has 11 amino acids. Germline values: CDR1 SGHRS, CDR2 YFSETQ. CDR3 protein: CASSSGVEQFF. The CDR3 nucleotides read TGCGCCAGCAGCTCAGGGGTCGAGCAGTTCTTC.

CDR3 nucleotides: TGTGCCAGCTCACCAAACAGGGGGCTTTCGGACACTGAAGCTTTCTTT. This translates into CASSPNRGLSDTEAFF. The rearrangement joins TRBV18 to TRBJ1-1, with 9 nucleotides matching TRBD1. The V gene's germline CDR1 is KGHSH and CDR2 LQKENI. V was clipped by 2 bases and J by 3 bases; unmatched bases: 7. The CDR3 covers 16 residues.

CDR3 nucleotide sequence: TGCAGTGCTAGAGACAGGGCCCTCCTCTACGAGCAGTACTTC. It is translated as CSARDRALLYEQYF. The chain has TRBV20-1 and TRBJ2-7; D possibly corresponds to TRBD1 (5 bases). The CDR3 has 14 residues. Trimming removed 0 bases at V and 3 bases at J, with 12 bases between. Germline V CDR1 and CDR2: DFQATT, SNEGSKA (reference sequence).

A few counts support this clonotype. The chain has TRBV5-1 and TRBJ2-7, with D perhaps matching TRBD1 (6 bases). V dropped 5 bases and J dropped 3 bases, with 12 bases sitting between them. Germline V gene sequence: CDR1 SGHRS, CDR2 YFSETQ. The CDR3 extends over 13 amino acids. CDR3 sequence: CASRSQGFYEQYF. CDR3 nucleotides: TGCGCCAGCAGGTCACAGGGTTTCTACGAGCAGTACTTC.

At least ten counts were recorded for this clonotype. The chain links TRBV5-1 to TRBJ2-7, with D perhaps matching TRBD2 (6 bases). This CDR3 has 13 residues. V was shortened by 6 bases and J by 4 bases, with 14 bases between the two germline ends. Germline V lookup: CDR1 SGHRS, CDR2 YFSETQ. The CDR3 DNA is TGCGCCAGCAACCCCGGGGGATTTTACGAGCAGTACTTC. Amino acids: CASNPGGFYEQYF.

This clonotype was detected only a few times. The chain has TRBV5-5 and TRBJ2-5, with 12 bases that match TRBD2. Germline loops: CDR1 SGHKS, CDR2 YYEKEE (reference sequence). There are 15 residues in the CDR3. The trim removed 1 base at V and 4 bases at J, leaving 2 bases unmatched. The DNA of the CDR3 is TGTGCCAGCAGCTTGCTAGCGGGAGGGCCAGAGACCCAGTACTTC. As protein: CASSLLAGGPETQYF.

This clonotype came up a few times. The V gene is TRBV19, the J gene TRBJ2-7; unclear D gene. The germline V gene encodes CDR1 LNHDA and CDR2 SQIVND (reference sequence). V shed 7 bases and J shed 2 bases, with 15 bases lying between them. The CDR3 loop spans 14 amino acids. CDR3 DNA sequence: TGTGCCAGTAAAGACACGACATCCACCTACGAGCAGTACTTC. This encodes CASKDTTSTYEQYF.

The chain combines TRBV28 with TRBJ2-1, with 7 bases matching TRBD1. The germline V gene has CDR1 MDHEN and CDR2 SYDVKM. The CDR3 is 16 amino acids. Unmatched junction bases numbered 6, after V lost 3 bases and J lost 1 base. The CDR3 spells CASSLLQGISYNEQFF. Written as DNA, the CDR3 is TGTGCCAGCAGTTTGTTACAGGGGATTTCCTACAATGAGCAGTTCTTC.